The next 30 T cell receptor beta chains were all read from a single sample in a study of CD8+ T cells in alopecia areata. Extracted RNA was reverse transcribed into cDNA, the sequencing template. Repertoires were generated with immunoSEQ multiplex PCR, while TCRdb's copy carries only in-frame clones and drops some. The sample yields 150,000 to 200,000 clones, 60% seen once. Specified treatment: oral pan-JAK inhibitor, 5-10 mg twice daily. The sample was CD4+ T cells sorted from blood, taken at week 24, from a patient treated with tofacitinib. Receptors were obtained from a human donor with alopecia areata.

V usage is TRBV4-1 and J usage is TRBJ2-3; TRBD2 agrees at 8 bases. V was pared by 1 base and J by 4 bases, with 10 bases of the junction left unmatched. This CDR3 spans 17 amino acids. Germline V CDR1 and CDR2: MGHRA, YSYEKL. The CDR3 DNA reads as TGCGCCAGCAGCCAAGGTCGGACGGGGGGGCCACCAGATACGCAGTATTTT. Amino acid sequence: CASSQGRTGGPPDTQYF.

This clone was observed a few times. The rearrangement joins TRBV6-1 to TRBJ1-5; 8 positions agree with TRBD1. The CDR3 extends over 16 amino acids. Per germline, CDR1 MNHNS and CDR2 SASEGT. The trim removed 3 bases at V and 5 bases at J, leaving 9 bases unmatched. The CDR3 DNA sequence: TGTGCCAGCAGTGACCTTATCAGGGGGCGCGATCAGCCCCAGCATTTT. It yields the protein CASSDLIRGRDQPQHF.

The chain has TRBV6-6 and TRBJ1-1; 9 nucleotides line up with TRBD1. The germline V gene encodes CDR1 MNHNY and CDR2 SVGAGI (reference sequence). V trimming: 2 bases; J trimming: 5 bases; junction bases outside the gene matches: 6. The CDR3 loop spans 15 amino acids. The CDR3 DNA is TGTGCCAGCAGTTACCAGACAGGGGGAAGTACTGAAGCTTTCTTT. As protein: CASSYQTGGSTEAFF.

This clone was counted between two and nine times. CDR3 region: CSVECGQPQHF. The CDR3 region has the DNA TGCAGCGTTGAATGTGGACAGCCCCAGCATTTT. The rearrangement joins TRBV29-1 to TRBJ1-5; D ambiguous. The CDR3 is 11 residues long. V was trimmed by 2 bases and J by 7 bases, leaving 6 bases between them. CDR1 and CDR2 from the germline V gene are SQVTM and ANQGSEA. The full variable domain, in which reference TRBV29-1 and TRBJ1-5 provide the parts outside the CDR3, is SAVISQKPSRDICQRGTSLTIQCQVDSQVTMMFWYRQQPGQSLTLIATANQGSEATYESGFVIDKFPISRPNLTFSTLTVSNMSPEDSSIYLCSVECGQPQHFGDGTRLSIL.

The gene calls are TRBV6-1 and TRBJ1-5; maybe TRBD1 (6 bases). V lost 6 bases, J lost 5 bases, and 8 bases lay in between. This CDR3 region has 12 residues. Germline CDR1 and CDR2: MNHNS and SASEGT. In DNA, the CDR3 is TGTGCCAGCAGGGACAGCCATCAGCCCCAGCATTTT. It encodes CASRDSHQPQHF.

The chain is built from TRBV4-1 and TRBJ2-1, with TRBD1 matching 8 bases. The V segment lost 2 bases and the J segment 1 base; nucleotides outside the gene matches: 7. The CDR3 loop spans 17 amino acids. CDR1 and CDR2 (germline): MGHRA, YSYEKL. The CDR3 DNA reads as TGCGCCAGCAGCCAACTGTCCGGGACAGGATCCTACAATGAGCAGTTCTTC. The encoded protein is CASSQLSGTGSYNEQFF.

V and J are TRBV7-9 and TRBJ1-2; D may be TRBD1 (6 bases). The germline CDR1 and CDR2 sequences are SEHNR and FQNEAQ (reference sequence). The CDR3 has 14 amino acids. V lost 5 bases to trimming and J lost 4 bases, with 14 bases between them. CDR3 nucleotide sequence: TGTGCCAGCAGCCAGCAGACAGGCCTCTATGGCTACACCTTC. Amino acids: CASSQQTGLYGYTF.

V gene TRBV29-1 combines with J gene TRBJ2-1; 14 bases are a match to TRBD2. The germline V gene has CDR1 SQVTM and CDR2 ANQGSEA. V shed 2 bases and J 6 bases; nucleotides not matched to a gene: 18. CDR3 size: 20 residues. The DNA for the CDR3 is TGCAGCGTTGAAAACCCGCGGACTAGCGGGGGGATCTATTCTGTCAATGAGCAGTTCTTC. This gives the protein CSVENPRTSGGIYSVNEQFF.

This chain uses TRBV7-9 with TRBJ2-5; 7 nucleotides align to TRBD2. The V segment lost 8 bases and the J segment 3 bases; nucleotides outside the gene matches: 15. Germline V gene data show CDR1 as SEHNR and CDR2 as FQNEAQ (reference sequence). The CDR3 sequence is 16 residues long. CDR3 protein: CASSLVLGLAEETQYF. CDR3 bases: TGTGCCAGCTCCCTCGTACTGGGGCTAGCGGAAGAGACCCAGTACTTC.

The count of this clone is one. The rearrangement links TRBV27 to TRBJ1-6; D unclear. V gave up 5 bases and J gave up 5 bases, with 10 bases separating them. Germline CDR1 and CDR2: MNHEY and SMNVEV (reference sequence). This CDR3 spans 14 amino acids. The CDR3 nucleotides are TGTGCCAGCAGTCGGATTGAAAATAATTCACCCCTCCACTTT. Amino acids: CASSRIENNSPLHF.

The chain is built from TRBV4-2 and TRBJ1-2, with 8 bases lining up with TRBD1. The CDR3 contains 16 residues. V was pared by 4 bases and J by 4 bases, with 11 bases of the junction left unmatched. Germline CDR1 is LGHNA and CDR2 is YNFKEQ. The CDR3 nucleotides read TGTGCCAGCAGCCTCGGGATGGACAGGGAGGGCTATGGCTACACCTTC. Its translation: CASSLGMDREGYGYTF.

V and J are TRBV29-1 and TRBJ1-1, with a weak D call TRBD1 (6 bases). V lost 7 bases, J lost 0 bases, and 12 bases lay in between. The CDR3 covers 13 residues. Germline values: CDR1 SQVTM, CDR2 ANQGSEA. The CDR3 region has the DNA TGCAGCGCTGGACAGAGACTGAACACTGAAGCTTTCTTT. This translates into CSAGQRLNTEAFF.

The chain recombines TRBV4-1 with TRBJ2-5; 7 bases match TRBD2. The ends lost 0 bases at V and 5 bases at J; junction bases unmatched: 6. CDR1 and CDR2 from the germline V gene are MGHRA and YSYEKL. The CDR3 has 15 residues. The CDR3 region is CASSQDRTSSETQYF. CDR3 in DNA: TGCGCCAGCAGCCAAGACCGGACTAGTTCTGAGACCCAGTACTTC.

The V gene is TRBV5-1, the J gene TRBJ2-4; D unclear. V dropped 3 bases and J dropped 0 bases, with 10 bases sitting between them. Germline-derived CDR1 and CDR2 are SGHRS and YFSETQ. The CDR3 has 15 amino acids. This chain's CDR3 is CASSSGRLAKNIQYF. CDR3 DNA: TGCGCCAGCAGCTCAGGACGGCTAGCCAAAAACATTCAGTACTTC. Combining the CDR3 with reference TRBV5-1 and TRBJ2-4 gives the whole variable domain KAGVTQTPRYLIKTRGQQVTLSCSPISGHRSVSWYQQTPGQGLQFLFEYFSETQRNKGNFPGRFSGRQFSNSRSEMNVSTLELGDSALYLCASSSGRLAKNIQYFGAGTRLSVL.

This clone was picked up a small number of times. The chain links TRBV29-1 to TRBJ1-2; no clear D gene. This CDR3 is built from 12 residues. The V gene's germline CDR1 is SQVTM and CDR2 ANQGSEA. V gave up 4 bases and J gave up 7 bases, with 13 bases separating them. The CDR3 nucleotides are TGCAGCGTTGGCGAACCCTTCAGTGGCTACACCTTC. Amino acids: CSVGEPFSGYTF.

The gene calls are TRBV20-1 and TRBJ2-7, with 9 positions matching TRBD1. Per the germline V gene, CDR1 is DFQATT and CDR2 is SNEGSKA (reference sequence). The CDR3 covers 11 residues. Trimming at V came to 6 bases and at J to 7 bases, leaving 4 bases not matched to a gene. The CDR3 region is CSAGQGGEQYF. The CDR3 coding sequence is TGCAGTGCGGGACAGGGAGGAGAGCAGTACTTC.

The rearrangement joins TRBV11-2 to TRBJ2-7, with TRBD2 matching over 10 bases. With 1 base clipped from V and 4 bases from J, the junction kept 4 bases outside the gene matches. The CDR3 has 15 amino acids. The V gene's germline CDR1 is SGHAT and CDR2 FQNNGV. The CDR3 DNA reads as TGTGCCAGCAGCTTAGGAGTAGCGGGGGGTTACGAGCAGTACTTC. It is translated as CASSLGVAGGYEQYF.

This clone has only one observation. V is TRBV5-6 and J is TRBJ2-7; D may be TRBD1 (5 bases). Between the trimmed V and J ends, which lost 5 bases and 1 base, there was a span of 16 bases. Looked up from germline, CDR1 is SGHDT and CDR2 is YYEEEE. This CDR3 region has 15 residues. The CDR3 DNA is TGTGCCAGCAGGAGAACCTACCAGGGTTCCTACGAGCAGTACTTC. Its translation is CASRRTYQGSYEQYF.

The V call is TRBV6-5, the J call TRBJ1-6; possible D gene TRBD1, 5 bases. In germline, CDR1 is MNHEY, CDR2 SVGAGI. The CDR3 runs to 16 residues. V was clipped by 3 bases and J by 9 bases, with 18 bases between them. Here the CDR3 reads CASSYDGFTRGSPLHF. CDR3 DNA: TGTGCCAGCAGTTATGACGGCTTTACGAGGGGTTCACCCCTCCACTTT.

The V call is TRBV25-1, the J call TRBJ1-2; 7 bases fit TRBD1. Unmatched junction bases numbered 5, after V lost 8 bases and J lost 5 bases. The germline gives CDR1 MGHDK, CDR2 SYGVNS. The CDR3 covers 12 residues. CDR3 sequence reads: CASLDRYYGYTF. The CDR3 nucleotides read TGTGCCAGCCTGGACAGGTATTATGGCTACACCTTC.

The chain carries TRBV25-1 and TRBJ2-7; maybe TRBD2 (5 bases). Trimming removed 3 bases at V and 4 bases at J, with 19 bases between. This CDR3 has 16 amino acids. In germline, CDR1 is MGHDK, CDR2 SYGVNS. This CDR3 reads CASSEGETTRGYEQYF. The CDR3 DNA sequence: TGTGCCAGCAGTGAGGGTGAAACTACTAGAGGGTACGAGCAGTACTTC.

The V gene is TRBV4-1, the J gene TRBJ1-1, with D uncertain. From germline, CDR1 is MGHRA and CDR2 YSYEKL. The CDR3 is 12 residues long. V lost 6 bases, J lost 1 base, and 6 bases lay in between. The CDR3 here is CASSGKNTEAFF. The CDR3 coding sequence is TGCGCCAGCAGTGGGAAGAACACTGAAGCTTTCTTT.

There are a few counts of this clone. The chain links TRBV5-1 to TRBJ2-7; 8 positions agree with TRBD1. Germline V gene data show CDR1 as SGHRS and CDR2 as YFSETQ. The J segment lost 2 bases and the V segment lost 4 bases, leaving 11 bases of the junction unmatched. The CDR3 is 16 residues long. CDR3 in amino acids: CASSGQGPSNAYEQYF. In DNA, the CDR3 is TGCGCCAGCAGCGGACAGGGACCCTCTAACGCCTACGAGCAGTACTTC.

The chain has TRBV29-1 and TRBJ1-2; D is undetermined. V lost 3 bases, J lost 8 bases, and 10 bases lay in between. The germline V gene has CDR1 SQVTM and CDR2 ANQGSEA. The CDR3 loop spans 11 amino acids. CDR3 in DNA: TGCAGCGTTGATCTTGGTAGAGGCTACACCTTC. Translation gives CSVDLGRGYTF.

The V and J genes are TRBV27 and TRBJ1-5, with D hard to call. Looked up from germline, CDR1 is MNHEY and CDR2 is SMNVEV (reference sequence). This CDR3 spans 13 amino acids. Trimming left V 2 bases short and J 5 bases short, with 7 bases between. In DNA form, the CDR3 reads TGTGCCAGCAGTTTAGGGGAGTATCAGCCCCAGCATTTT. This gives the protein CASSLGEYQPQHF.

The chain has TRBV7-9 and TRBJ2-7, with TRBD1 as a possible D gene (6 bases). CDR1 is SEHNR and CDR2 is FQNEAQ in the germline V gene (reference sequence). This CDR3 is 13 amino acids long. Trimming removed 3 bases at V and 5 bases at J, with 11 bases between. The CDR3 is CASSFTGINEQYF. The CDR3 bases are TGTGCCAGCAGCTTCACAGGGATTAACGAGCAGTACTTC.

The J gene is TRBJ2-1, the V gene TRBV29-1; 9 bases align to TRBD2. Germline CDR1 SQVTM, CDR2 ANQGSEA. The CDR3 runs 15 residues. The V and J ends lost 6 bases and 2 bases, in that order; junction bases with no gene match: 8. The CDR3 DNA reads TGCAGCGTCTCGAAAGTAGCGGGGGCCTACAATGAGCAGTTCTTC. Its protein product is CSVSKVAGAYNEQFF.

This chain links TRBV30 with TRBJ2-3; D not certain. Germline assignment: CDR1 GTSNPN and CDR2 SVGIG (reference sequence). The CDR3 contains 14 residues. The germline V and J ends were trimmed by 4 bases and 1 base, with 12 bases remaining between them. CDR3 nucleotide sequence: TGTGCCTGGACCGCGAAGCTAGGCACAGATACGCAGTATTTT. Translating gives CAWTAKLGTDTQYF.

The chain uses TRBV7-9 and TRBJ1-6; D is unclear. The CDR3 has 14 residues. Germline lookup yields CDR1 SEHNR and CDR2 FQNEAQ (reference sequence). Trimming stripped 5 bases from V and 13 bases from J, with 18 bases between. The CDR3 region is CASSPSGRVLPLHF. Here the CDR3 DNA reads TGTGCCAGCAGCCCCAGCGGACGGGTTCTGCCCCTCCACTTT.

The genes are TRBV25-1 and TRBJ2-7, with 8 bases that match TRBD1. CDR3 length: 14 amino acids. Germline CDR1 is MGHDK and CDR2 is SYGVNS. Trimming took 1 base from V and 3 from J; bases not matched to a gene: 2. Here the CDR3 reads CASSESGGGYEQYF. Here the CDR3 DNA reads TGTGCCAGCAGTGAATCAGGGGGCGGCTACGAGCAGTACTTC.